This T cell receptor beta chain was obtained from a study of control samples from healthy donors and cancer patients. This clone was recorded once. CDR3 length: 15 amino acids. Looked up from germline, CDR1 is SGDLS and CDR2 is YYNGEE. With 0 bases removed from V and 1 base from J, the gap between germline ends came to 7 bases. Repertoires were generated with immunoSEQ multiplex PCR, while TCRdb's copy carries only in-frame clones and drops some. This sample has 65,000 to 90,000 clones; 75% to 90% occur once, and the top ten carry 8% to 10%. This sequence joins TRBV9 and TRBJ2-2; D may be TRBD2 (5 bases). The source material was PBMCs. The source of this sequence is a woman in her forties or fifties with colorectal cancer. CDR3 nucleotide sequence: TGTGCCAGCAGCGTAGTTGGAGGGAACACCGGGGAGCTGTTTTTT. Translating gives CASSVVGGNTGELFF.